What follows are 4 T cell receptor beta chains derived from one specimen sequenced in a study of cytomegalovirus exposure and HLA in healthy donors. Primers for the PCR totalled 60 Vbeta and 13 Jbeta. Produced via immunoSEQ multiplex PCR; TCRdb's table is partial and in-frame only. The sample consists of some 140,000 clones, 60% to 80% of them appearing once. Sequenced input: PBMCs. These receptors all stem from a man aged 25-45 years in good health and CMV-seronegative.

The rearrangement links TRBV5-1 to TRBJ2-7; a weak D match, TRBD1 (6 bases). V was cut by 3 bases and J by 6 bases, with 16 bases left in between. Germline assignment: CDR1 SGHRS and CDR2 YFSETQ. The CDR3 covers 14 residues. CDR3 DNA: TGCGCCAGCAGCTACCAGGGGTCGTGGGGCGAGCAGTACTTC. Protein sequence: CASSYQGSWGEQYF.

The J gene is TRBJ2-6, the V gene TRBV25-1; a possible D gene is TRBD1 (6 bases). The germline V gene has CDR1 MGHDK and CDR2 SYGVNS. The CDR3 extends over 17 amino acids. Trimming stripped 2 bases from V and 0 bases from J, with 11 bases between. The CDR3 region has the DNA TGTGCCAGCAGTGAAAACCTGGACAGCTCTGGGGCCAACGTCCTGACTTTC. Its protein product is CASSENLDSSGANVLTF.

V gene TRBV14 combines with J gene TRBJ2-1, with 10 bases aligning to TRBD2. The CDR3 length is 17 residues. Germline CDR1 and CDR2: SGHDN and FVKESK. With 0 bases clipped from V and 5 bases from J, the junction kept 7 bases outside the gene matches. The CDR3 spells CASSQEHRLAGDNEQFF. The CDR3 DNA sequence: TGTGCCAGCAGCCAAGAACATCGTCTAGCGGGAGACAATGAGCAGTTCTTC.

V usage is TRBV9 and J usage is TRBJ1-4, with D maybe TRBD1 (5 bases). V was cut by 7 bases and J by 1 base, with 11 bases left in between. CDR3 size: 14 residues. Germline values: CDR1 SGDLS, CDR2 YYNGEE. In nucleotides, the CDR3 is TGTGCCAGCGCCGGCGGGGGAACTAATGAAAAACTGTTTTTT. It yields the protein CASAGGGTNEKLFF.